These 26 T cell receptor beta chains were sequenced from one sample in a study of Ad26.COV2.S vaccination and SARS-CoV-2 variants. As to treatment: roughly 20 received Ad26.COV2.S at low or high dose, single or two shots; 5 received placebo; per-sample allocation not given. Following the first vaccine or placebo injection, samples were taken on day 63. The table came from immunoSEQ multiplex PCR; TCRdb's copy has only in-frame clones and leaves some out. The sample gives 300,000 to 400,000 clones, roughly nine tenths of which show up once; 6.4% is in the top ten. The specimen was peripheral blood, collected in a trial of Ad26.COV2.S vaccine versus placebo. Every receptor here comes from a person aged 18-65 years who received the Ad26.COV2.S COVID-19 vaccine or a placebo.

V is TRBV11-2 and J is TRBJ1-5; D perhaps matches TRBD1 (5 bases). The CDR3 runs 13 residues. CDR1 and CDR2 (germline): SGHAT, FQNNGV. V was cut by 4 bases and J by 1 base, with 5 bases left in between. The CDR3 loop reads CASSWDSNQPQHF. The CDR3 DNA sequence: TGTGCCAGCAGCTGGGACAGCAATCAGCCCCAGCATTTT.

The V and J genes are TRBV6-2 or TRBV6-3 and TRBJ1-5; D call uncertain. With 2 bases removed from V and 4 bases from J, the gap between germline ends came to 15 bases. Germline V lookup: CDR1 MNHEY, CDR2 SVGEGT. The CDR3 has 16 amino acids. CDR3 region: CASSYPGDSFNQPQHF. DNA for the CDR3: TGTGCCAGCAGTTACCCTGGAGACTCGTTTAATCAGCCCCAGCATTTT.

The chain couples TRBV19 to TRBJ1-4; D unclear. CDR1 is LNHDA, CDR2 SQIVND, per germline (reference sequence). The V end was cut by 2 bases, the J end by 8 bases, with 9 bases between. The CDR3 loop spans 13 amino acids. CDR3: CASSINSGEKLFF. CDR3 sequence (DNA): TGTGCCAGTAGTATAAATTCGGGCGAAAAACTGTTTTTT.

This clone was seen more than once but under ten times. This chain joins TRBV6-2 or TRBV6-3 and TRBJ2-3, with 10 bases lining up with TRBD1. The CDR3 loop spans 15 amino acids. The germline V gene has CDR1 MNHEY and CDR2 SVGEGT. The ends lost 5 bases at V and 2 bases at J; junction bases unmatched: 4. CDR3 in DNA: TGTGCCAGCAGTAGAGGACAGGGGGACACAGATACGCAGTATTTT. Its translation is CASSRGQGDTDTQYF.

The rearrangement uses TRBV12-3 or TRBV12-4 and TRBJ1-1; D gene ambiguous. The V and J ends lost 5 bases and 5 bases respectively, with 9 bases between them. This CDR3 region has 12 residues. CDR3 sequence: CASSLTSTEAFF. The CDR3 coding sequence is TGTGCCAGCAGTCTGACAAGTACTGAAGCTTTCTTT.

The rearrangement links TRBV5-1 to TRBJ2-1; 11 nucleotides line up with TRBD2. CDR3 length equals 17 residues. Germline CDR1 reads SGHRS; CDR2 reads YFSETQ. Losses at the gene ends were 4 bases for V and 2 bases for J; bases not matched to a gene: 8. The CDR3 loop is CASSPMWTSGPYNEQFF. The CDR3 DNA follows: TGCGCCAGCAGCCCAATGTGGACTAGCGGGCCCTACAATGAGCAGTTCTTC.

This chain connects TRBV5-4 to TRBJ2-7, with 9 bases aligning to TRBD2. With 4 bases clipped from V and 0 bases from J, the junction kept 5 bases outside the gene matches. Germline V gives CDR1 SGHNT, CDR2 YYREEE (reference sequence). The CDR3 is 15 residues long. This CDR3 reads CASSLSGGLSYEQYF. CDR3 sequence (DNA): TGTGCCAGCAGCCTTAGCGGGGGACTCTCCTACGAGCAGTACTTC.

As DNA, the CDR3 is TGTGCCACCAGCAGAGTGTTGGGGGTTGGGGCCAACGTCCTGACTTTC. It translates to CATSRVLGVGANVLTF. J is TRBJ2-6 and V is TRBV15; D could derive from TRBD1 or TRBD2 (5 bases each). Germline V gives CDR1 LNHNV, CDR2 YYDKDF (reference sequence). The germline V and J ends were trimmed by 1 base and 3 bases, with 10 bases remaining between them. This CDR3 is 16 amino acids long. The full variable domain, in which reference TRBV15 and TRBJ2-6 provide the parts outside the CDR3, is DAMVIQNPRYQVTQFGKPVTLSCSQTLNHNVMYWYQQKSSQAPKLLFHYYDKDFNNEADTPDNFQSRRPNTSFCFLDIRSPGLGDTAMYLCATSRVLGVGANVLTFGAGSRLTVL.

A single count supports this clone. This rearrangement joins TRBV27 to TRBJ2-3; D is unresolved. This CDR3 is 15 amino acids long. Germline CDR1 MNHEY, CDR2 SMNVEV (reference sequence). The V end was cut by 0 bases, the J end by 6 bases, with 13 bases between. This chain's CDR3 is CASSLSIAPRDTQYF. CDR3 coding DNA: TGTGCCAGCAGTTTATCAATCGCCCCGCGTGATACGCAGTATTTT.

The sample holds a few counts of this clone. The genes are TRBV28 and TRBJ1-5; TRBD1 is a possible D gene (6 bases). The CDR3 extends over 14 amino acids. Germline V gene sequence: CDR1 MDHEN, CDR2 SYDVKM. V gave up 4 bases and J gave up 2 bases, with 9 bases separating them. The CDR3 is CASSSGGGNQPQHF. The CDR3 nucleotides are TGTGCCAGCAGTTCCGGGGGCGGCAATCAGCCCCAGCATTTT.

The J gene is TRBJ2-5, the V gene TRBV7-8, with 7 positions matching TRBD1. Trimming removed 5 bases from V and 4 bases from J; junction bases left unmatched: 10. The CDR3 is 15 residues long. Germline-derived CDR1 and CDR2 are SGHVS and FQNEAQ. The CDR3: CASSPRQGGGETQYF. The CDR3 region has the DNA TGTGCCAGCAGCCCTCGACAGGGCGGAGGAGAGACCCAGTACTTC.

This sequence joins TRBV27 and TRBJ2-1, with 11 bases fitting TRBD1. Trimming took 7 bases from V and 2 from J; bases not matched to a gene: 4. CDR3 length: 15 amino acids. Germline CDR1 is MNHEY and CDR2 is SMNVEV (reference sequence). CDR3 region: CASTGTGGPYNEQFF. The CDR3 DNA follows: TGTGCCAGCACCGGGACAGGGGGGCCCTACAATGAGCAGTTCTTC.

The chain couples TRBV7-9 to TRBJ2-5; a possible D gene is TRBD2 (7 bases). CDR3 size: 18 residues. The germline CDR1 and CDR2 sequences are SEHNR and FQNEAQ (reference sequence). V was cut by 5 bases and J by 5 bases, with 27 bases left in between. The CDR3 DNA follows: TGTGCCAGCAGCAACATTGGGGGTCGGGGGGCCCTACCCGAGACCCAGTACTTC. Translation gives CASSNIGGRGALPETQYF.

The rearrangement links TRBV9 to TRBJ2-3, with 11 bases matching TRBD2. Per germline, CDR1 SGDLS and CDR2 YYNGEE. The CDR3 runs to 18 residues. The ends lost 0 bases at V and 2 bases at J; junction bases unmatched: 8. The CDR3 DNA follows: TGTGCCAGCAGCGTAGGGCTAACTAGCGGGAGATCCACAGATACGCAGTATTTT. Translating gives CASSVGLTSGRSTDTQYF.

The rearrangement uses TRBV9 and TRBJ1-5; 9 positions match TRBD1. Per germline, CDR1 SGDLS and CDR2 YYNGEE. Losses at the gene ends were 1 base for V and 7 bases for J; bases not matched to a gene: 3. The CDR3 sequence is 14 residues long. The CDR3 DNA sequence: TGTGCCAGCAGCGTAACAGGGGGCGAACAGCCCCAGCATTTT. It codes for CASSVTGGEQPQHF.

The chain joins TRBV11-3 to TRBJ2-5, with D possibly being TRBD1 (5 bases). Trimming left V 3 bases short and J 7 bases short, with 9 bases between. The CDR3 sequence is 12 residues long. CDR1 SGHNT and CDR2 YENEEA come from the germline V gene. This chain's CDR3 is CASSLAQGTQYF. The DNA for the CDR3 is TGTGCCAGCAGCTTGGCTCAGGGGACCCAGTACTTC.

The chain has TRBV11-3 and TRBJ2-2; D gene ambiguous. The CDR3 contains 13 residues. The germline gives CDR1 SGHNT, CDR2 YENEEA. V lost 3 bases to trimming and J lost 2 bases, with 4 bases between them. The CDR3 sequence: CASSFSNTGELFF. For the CDR3, the DNA is TGTGCCAGCAGCTTCTCAAACACCGGGGAGCTGTTTTTT.

V usage is TRBV5-8 and J usage is TRBJ1-2, with D perhaps TRBD1 (6 bases). CDR3 size: 12 residues. V was shortened by 5 bases and J by 8 bases, with 13 bases between the two germline ends. From germline, CDR1 is SGHTS and CDR2 YDEGEE. Written as DNA, the CDR3 is TGTGCCAGCAGATGGAACAGGGAAGGCTACACCTTC. Translated: CASRWNREGYTF.

This clone came up once. The CDR3 here is CASRPPGLASQETQYF. CDR3 DNA sequence: TGTGCCAGCAGGCCCCCGGGACTAGCGAGCCAAGAGACCCAGTACTTC. The V and J genes are TRBV6-6 and TRBJ2-5, with 10 positions matching TRBD2. The CDR3 has 16 residues. V was pared by 6 bases and J by 1 base, with 8 bases of the junction left unmatched. Germline assignment: CDR1 MNHNY and CDR2 SVGAGI (reference sequence).

The chain combines TRBV10-3 with TRBJ1-5, with a weak D call TRBD1 (5 bases). The V end was cut by 10 bases, the J end by 6 bases, with 16 bases between. CDR3 length equals 13 residues. Germline-derived CDR1 and CDR2 are ENHRY and SYGVKD. For the CDR3, the DNA is TGTGCCACCCAGGGAGAGGCGGGTCAGCCCCAGCATTTT. Protein sequence: CATQGEAGQPQHF.

This clone turned up a few times. This sequence joins TRBV30 and TRBJ2-7; D is unresolved. The CDR3 covers 11 residues. V was cut by 2 bases and J by 7 bases, with 9 bases left in between. Looked up from germline, CDR1 is GTSNPN and CDR2 is SVGIG (reference sequence). The CDR3 protein is CAWSYGREQYF. For the CDR3, the DNA is TGTGCCTGGAGTTACGGGCGGGAGCAGTACTTC.

For the CDR3, the DNA is TGTGCCAGCAAAACGGCGCCGAGCTCCTACGAGCAGTACTTC. Encoded protein: CASKTAPSSYEQYF. V gene TRBV27 combines with J gene TRBJ2-7; D is undetermined. The V and J ends lost 7 bases and 0 bases respectively, with 13 bases between them. The CDR3 runs to 14 residues. Germline loops: CDR1 MNHEY, CDR2 SMNVEV (reference sequence).

This chain joins TRBV28 and TRBJ1-1; D might be TRBD1 (6 bases). Germline V gene lookup returns CDR1 MDHEN and CDR2 SYDVKM. The CDR3 has 16 amino acids. The V end was cut by 6 bases, the J end by 5 bases, with 22 bases between. This CDR3 reads CASSPWGRGSRTEAFF. The CDR3 DNA reads TGTGCCAGCAGCCCTTGGGGGAGGGGGTCCCGGACTGAAGCTTTCTTT.

The V gene is TRBV27, the J gene TRBJ1-4; TRBD1 matches at 7 bases. This CDR3 is built from 18 residues. CDR1 and CDR2 (germline): MNHEY, SMNVEV (reference sequence). V dropped 4 bases and J dropped 0; count of bases not matched to a gene: 11. CDR3 region: CASSSSGTDHTTNEKLFF. CDR3 nucleotides: TGTGCCAGCAGTTCCTCTGGGACAGACCATACAACTAATGAAAAACTGTTTTTT.

The chain recombines TRBV29-1 with TRBJ2-7; weak D call: TRBD1 (6 bases). The CDR3 extends over 15 amino acids. Trimming removed 0 bases at V and 3 bases at J, with 15 bases between. The germline gives CDR1 SQVTM, CDR2 ANQGSEA. The CDR3, as DNA: TGCAGCGTTGAAGAATTAACCACAGGGAGCTACGAGCAGTACTTC. It codes for CSVEELTTGSYEQYF.

The gene calls are TRBV5-5 and TRBJ1-1; no firm D call. This CDR3 has 14 amino acids. Between the trimmed V and J ends, which lost 10 bases and 0 bases, there was a span of 16 bases. Germline values: CDR1 SGHKS, CDR2 YYEKEE (reference sequence). CDR3 nucleotides: TGTGCCTCCTCTAGGGCTCCTCTGAACACTGAAGCTTTCTTT. Protein: CASSRAPLNTEAFF.